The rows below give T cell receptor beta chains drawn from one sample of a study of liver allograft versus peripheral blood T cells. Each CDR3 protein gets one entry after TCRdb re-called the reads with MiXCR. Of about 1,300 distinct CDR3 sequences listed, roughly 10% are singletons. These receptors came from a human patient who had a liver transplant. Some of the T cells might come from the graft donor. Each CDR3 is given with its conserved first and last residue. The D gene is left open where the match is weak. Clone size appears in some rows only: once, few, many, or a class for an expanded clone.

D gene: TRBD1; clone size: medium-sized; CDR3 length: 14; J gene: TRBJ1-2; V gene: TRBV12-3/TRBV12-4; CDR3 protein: CASRDRVTPGGYTF; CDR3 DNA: TGTGCCAGCAGAGACAGGGTCACCCCGGGTGGCTACACCTTC
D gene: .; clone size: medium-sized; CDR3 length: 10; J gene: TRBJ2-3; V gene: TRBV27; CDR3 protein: CASGPDTQYF; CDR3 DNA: TGTGCCAGCGGACCAGATACGCAGTATTTT
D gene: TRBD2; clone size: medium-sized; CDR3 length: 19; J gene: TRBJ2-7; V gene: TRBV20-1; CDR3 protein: CSATSNLLREGPGSYEQYF; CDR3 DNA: TGCAGTGCTACGAGTAACCTCTTACGGGAGGGCCCAGGCTCCTACGAGCAGTACTTC
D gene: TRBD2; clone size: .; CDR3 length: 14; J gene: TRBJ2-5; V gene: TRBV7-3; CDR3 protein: CASSPSGSKETQYF; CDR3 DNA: TGTGCCAGCAGCCCCAGCGGGAGCAAGGAGACCCAGTACTTC
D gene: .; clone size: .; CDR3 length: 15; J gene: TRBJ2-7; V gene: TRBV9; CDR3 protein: CASSVSTGEAYEQYF; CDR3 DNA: TGTGCCAGCAGCGTGTCCACAGGGGAGGCCTACGAGCAGTACTTC
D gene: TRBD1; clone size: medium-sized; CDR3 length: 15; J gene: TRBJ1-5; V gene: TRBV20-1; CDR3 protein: CSARRQGATHQPQHF; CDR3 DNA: TGCAGTGCTAGGAGACAGGGGGCTACGCATCAGCCCCAGCATTTT
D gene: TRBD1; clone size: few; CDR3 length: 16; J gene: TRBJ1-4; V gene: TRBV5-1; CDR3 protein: CASSLGTGGLGEKLFF; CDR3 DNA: TGCGCCAGCAGCTTGGGGACAGGGGGCTTAGGTGAAAAACTGTTTTTT
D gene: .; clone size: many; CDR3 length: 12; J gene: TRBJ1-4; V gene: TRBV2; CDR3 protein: CASRLGDEKLFF; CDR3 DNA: TGTGCCAGCCGCCTAGGTGATGAAAAACTGTTTTTT
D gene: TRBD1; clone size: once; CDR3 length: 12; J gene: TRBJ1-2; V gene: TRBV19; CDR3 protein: CASRDRGFGYTF; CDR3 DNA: TGTGCCAGCCGGGACAGGGGGTTTGGCTACACCTTC
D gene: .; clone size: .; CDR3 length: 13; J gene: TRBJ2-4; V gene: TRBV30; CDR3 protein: CACKAANKNIQYF; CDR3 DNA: TGTGCCTGTAAAGCGGCCAACAAAAACATTCAGTACTTC
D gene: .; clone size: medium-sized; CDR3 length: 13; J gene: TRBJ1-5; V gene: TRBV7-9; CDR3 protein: CASSLWPDQPQHF; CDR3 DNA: TGTGCCAGCAGCTTATGGCCGGATCAGCCCCAGCATTTT
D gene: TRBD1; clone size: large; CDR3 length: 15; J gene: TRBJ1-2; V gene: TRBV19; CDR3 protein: CASSIGQGRRDGYTF; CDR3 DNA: TGTGCCAGTAGTATAGGACAGGGGCGCAGGGACGGCTACACCTTC
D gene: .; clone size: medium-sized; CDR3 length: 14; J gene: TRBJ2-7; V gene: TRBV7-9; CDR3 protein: CASSLGVNSYEQYF; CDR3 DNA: TGTGCCAGCAGCTTAGGGGTTAACTCCTACGAGCAGTACTTC
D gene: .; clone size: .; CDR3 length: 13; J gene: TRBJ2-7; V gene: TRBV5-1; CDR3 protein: CASSLEQGGEQYF; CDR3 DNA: TGCGCCAGCAGCTTGGAACAGGGCGGCGAGCAGTACTTC
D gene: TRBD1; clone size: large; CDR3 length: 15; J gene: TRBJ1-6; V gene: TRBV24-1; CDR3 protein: CATSETDRENGPLHF; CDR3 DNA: TGTGCCACCAGTGAAACCGACAGGGAGAATGGACCCCTCCACTTT
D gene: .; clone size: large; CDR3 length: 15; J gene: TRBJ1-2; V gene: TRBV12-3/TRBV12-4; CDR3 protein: CASSLAGARGFGYTF; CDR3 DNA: TGTGCCAGCAGTTTAGCGGGAGCCAGGGGTTTCGGCTACACCTTC
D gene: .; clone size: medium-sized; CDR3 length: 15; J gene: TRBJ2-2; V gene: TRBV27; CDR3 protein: CASSLRSGYAGELFF; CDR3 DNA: TGTGCCAGCAGTTTAAGGTCCGGGTATGCCGGGGAGCTGTTTTTT
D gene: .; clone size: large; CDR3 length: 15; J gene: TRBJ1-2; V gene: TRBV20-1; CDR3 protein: CSARVDAYSNYGYTF; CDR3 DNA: TGCAGTGCTAGAGTCGACGCCTACTCTAACTATGGCTACACCTTC
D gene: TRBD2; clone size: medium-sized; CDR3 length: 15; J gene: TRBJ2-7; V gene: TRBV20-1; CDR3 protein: CSAGQRTSGGPEQYF; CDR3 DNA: TGCAGTGCCGGACAACGGACTAGCGGGGGGCCCGAGCAGTACTTC
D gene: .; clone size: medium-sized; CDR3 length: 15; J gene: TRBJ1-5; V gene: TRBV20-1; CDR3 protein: CSARPPRNSNQPQHF; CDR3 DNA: TGCAGTGCTAGACCCCCGCGCAATAGCAATCAGCCCCAGCATTTT
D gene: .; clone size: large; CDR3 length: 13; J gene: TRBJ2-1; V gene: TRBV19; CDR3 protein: CASSTGLYNEQFF; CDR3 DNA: TGTGCCAGTAGTACTGGACTATACAATGAGCAGTTCTTC
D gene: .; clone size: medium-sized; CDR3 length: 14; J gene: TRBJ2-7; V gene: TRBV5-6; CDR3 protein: CASSPTFTFYEQYF; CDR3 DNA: TGTGCCAGCAGCCCGACATTTACGTTCTACGAGCAGTACTTC
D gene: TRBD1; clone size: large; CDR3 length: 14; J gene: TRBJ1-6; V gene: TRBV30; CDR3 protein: CAWSGQGLNSPLHF; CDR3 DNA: TGTGCCTGGAGTGGACAGGGACTTAATTCACCCCTCCACTTT
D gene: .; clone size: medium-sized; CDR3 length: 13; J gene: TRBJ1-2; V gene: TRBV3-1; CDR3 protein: CASSKGGDYGYTF; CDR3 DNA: TGTGCCAGCAGCAAAGGGGGGGACTATGGCTACACCTTC
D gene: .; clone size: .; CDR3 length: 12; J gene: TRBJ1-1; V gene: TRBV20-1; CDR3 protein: CSAKGGNTEAFF; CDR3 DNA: TGCAGTGCTAAGGGGGGGAACACTGAAGCTTTCTTT
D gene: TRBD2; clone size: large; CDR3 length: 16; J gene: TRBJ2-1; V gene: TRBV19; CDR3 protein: CASSTPGLAGGDEQFF; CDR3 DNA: TGTGCCAGTAGTACCCCCGGACTAGCGGGAGGTGATGAGCAGTTCTTC
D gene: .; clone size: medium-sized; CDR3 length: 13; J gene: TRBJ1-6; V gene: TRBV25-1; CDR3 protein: CASSDNYNSPLHF; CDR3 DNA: TGTGCCAGCTCGGACAACTATAATTCACCCCTCCACTTT
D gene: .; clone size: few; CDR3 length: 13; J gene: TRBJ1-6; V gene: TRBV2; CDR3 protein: CASSPGVISPLHF; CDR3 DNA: TGTGCCAGCAGTCCGGGGGTGATTTCACCCCTCCACTTT
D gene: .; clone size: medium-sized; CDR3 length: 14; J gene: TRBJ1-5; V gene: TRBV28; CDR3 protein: CASSLSGLRQPQHF; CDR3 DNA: TGTGCCAGCAGTTTATCAGGGTTGCGACAGCCCCAGCATTTT
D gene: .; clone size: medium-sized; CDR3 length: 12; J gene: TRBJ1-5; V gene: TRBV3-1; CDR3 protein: CASSQGDQPQHF; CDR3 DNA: TGTGCCAGCAGCCAAGGGGATCAGCCCCAGCATTTT
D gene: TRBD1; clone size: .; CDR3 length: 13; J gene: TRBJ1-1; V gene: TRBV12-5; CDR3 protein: CASGFDRGGEAFF; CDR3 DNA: TGTGCTAGTGGTTTTGACAGGGGAGGTGAAGCTTTCTTT
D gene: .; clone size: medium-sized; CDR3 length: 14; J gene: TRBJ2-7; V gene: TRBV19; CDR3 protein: CASRPTGTNQEQYF; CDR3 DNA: TGTGCCAGTAGACCGACAGGGACTAACCAAGAGCAGTACTTC
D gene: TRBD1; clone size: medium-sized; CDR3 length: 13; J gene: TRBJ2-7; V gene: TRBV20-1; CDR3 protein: CSAGTGYSYEQYF; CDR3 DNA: TGCAGTGCTGGGACAGGGTACTCCTACGAGCAGTACTTC
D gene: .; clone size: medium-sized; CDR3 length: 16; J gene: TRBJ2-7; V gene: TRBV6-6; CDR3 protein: CASSYKGQMSSYEQYF; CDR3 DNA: TGTGCCAGCAGTTATAAAGGACAGATGAGCTCCTACGAGCAGTACTTC
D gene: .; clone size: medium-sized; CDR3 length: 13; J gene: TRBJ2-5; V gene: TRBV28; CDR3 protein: CASGHQPRETQYF; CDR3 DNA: TGTGCCAGCGGACACCAACCACGAGAGACCCAGTACTTC
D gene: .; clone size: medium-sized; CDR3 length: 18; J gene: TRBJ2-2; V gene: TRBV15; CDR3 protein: CATSNMGRVGVPTGELFF; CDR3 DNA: TGTGCCACCAGCAACATGGGCAGGGTGGGGGTTCCAACCGGGGAGCTGTTTTTT
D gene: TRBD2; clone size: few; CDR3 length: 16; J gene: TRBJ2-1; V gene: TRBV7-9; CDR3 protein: CARSLVGLAGVYEQFF; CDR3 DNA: TGTGCCAGAAGCTTAGTAGGCCTAGCGGGAGTCTATGAGCAGTTCTTC
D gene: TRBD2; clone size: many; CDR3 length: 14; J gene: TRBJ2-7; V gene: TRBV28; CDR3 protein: CASKRLAGAYEQYF; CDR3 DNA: TGTGCCAGCAAAAGACTAGCGGGGGCCTACGAGCAGTACTTC
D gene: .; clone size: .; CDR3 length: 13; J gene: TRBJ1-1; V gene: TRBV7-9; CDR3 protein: CASSRERNTEAFF; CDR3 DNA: TGTGCCAGCAGCCGAGAAAGGAACACTGAAGCTTTCTTT
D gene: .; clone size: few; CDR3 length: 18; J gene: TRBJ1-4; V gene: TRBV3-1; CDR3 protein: CASSQKRGVGRINEKLFF; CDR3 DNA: TGTGCCAGCAGCCAGAAGAGGGGAGTGGGACGGATTAATGAAAAACTGTTTTTT
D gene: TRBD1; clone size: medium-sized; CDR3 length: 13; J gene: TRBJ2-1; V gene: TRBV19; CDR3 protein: CVPRQGAYNEQFF; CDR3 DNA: TGTGTCCCCAGACAGGGAGCTTACAATGAGCAGTTCTTC
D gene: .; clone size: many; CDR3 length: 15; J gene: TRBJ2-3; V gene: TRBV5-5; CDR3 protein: CASSFSRTSTDTQYF; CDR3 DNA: TGTGCCAGCAGCTTCAGTCGAACTAGCACAGATACGCAGTATTTT
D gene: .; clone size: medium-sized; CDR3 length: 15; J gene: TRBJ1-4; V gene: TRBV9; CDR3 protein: CASSPEGSLPEKLFF; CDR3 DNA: TGTGCCAGCAGCCCCGAAGGAAGCCTTCCTGAAAAACTGTTTTTT
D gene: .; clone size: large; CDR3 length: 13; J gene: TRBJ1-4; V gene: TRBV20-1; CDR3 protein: CSARPPANEKLFF; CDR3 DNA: TGCAGTGCTAGGCCCCCGGCTAATGAAAAACTGTTTTTT
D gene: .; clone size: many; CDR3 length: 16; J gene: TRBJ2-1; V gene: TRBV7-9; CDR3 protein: CASSDGPGLSNNEQFF; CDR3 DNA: TGTGCCAGCAGCGACGGACCGGGACTTTCAAACAATGAGCAGTTCTTC